This T cell receptor (beta chain) was captured by sequencing in a study of T cells after yellow fever vaccination. The CDR3 sequence is 16 residues long. With V trimmed by 2 bases and J by 7 bases, 9 bases remained unmatched. This clonotype occurred many times. 5'RACE template switching added a universal primer site and UMIs to TCR cDNA. MiXCR, applied by TCRdb to the 5' RACE reads, yields one record per CDR3 protein. The sample holds some 220,000 distinct CDR3 sequences; roughly 3.3% are singletons and the top ten take 2.5% to 3.5%. The specimen comprised CD4+ T cells sorted from PBMCs, sampled 10 days after the yellow fever booster vaccination. The source of this sequence is a man between 18 and 29 years old who received the YFV17D yellow fever vaccine. The gene calls are TRBV12-3 or TRBV12-4 and TRBJ1-5, with 9 positions matching TRBD1. The CDR3: CASSLPGQGRGQPQHF. The CDR3 bases are TGTGCCAGCAGTTTACCGGGACAGGGCCGGGGCCAGCCCCAGCATTTT.